The 27 T cell receptor beta chains below were found in one sample sequenced in a study of blood T cell repertoires in COVID-19. This table comes from immunoSEQ multiplex PCR, and its TCRdb copy is limited to in-frame clones, with some not included. The sample contains 55,000 to 80,000 clones, roughly 89% of which appear only once. The sequenced sample consisted of peripheral blood. The receptors stem from a human donor in a cohort sampled during active COVID-19.

The chain employs TRBV25-1 and TRBJ1-4; D is uncertain. The CDR3 covers 11 residues. Germline assignment: CDR1 MGHDK and CDR2 SYGVNS. The V gene lost 7 bases and the J gene lost 14 bases, with 14 bases spanning the gap. For the CDR3, the DNA is TGTGCCAGCATGAGGGCACGCAGCCTGTTTTTT. It yields the protein CASMRARSLFF.

This clone has only one observation. The V gene is TRBV5-5, the J gene TRBJ2-7; D perhaps matches TRBD1 (6 bases). Germline values: CDR1 SGHKS, CDR2 YYEKEE (reference sequence). This CDR3 is built from 16 residues. V was pared by 2 bases and J by 0 bases, with 15 bases between. CDR3 nucleotides: TGTGCCAGCAGCTTCCCATCCGGGACATCCTCCTACGAGCAGTACTTC. Translated, it gives CASSFPSGTSSYEQYF.

This clone was counted a few times. The rearrangement links TRBV4-2 to TRBJ2-7; D is undetermined. Germline assignment: CDR1 LGHNA and CDR2 YNFKEQ. The CDR3 consists of 13 residues. V was cut by 0 bases and J by 4 bases, with 7 bases left in between. Here the CDR3 reads CASSQEGSYEQYF. As DNA, the CDR3 is TGTGCCAGCAGCCAAGAGGGCTCTTACGAGCAGTACTTC.

The CDR3 DNA reads TGTGCCAGCAGTTTGTCGGGACATCCTAATCAGCCCCAGCATTTT. Translation gives CASSLSGHPNQPQHF. The gene calls are TRBV27 and TRBJ1-5; a possible D gene is TRBD1 (6 bases). The germline V gene encodes CDR1 MNHEY and CDR2 SMNVEV (reference sequence). V lost 3 bases and J lost 4, with 13 bases in between. The CDR3 totals 15 residues.

The V and J genes are TRBV28 and TRBJ1-3; D remains ambiguous. The V and J ends lost 4 bases and 7 bases respectively, with 17 bases between them. In germline, CDR1 is MDHEN, CDR2 SYDVKM. The CDR3 totals 15 residues. The CDR3 sequence is CASSSRSAGWNTIYF. DNA of the CDR3: TGTGCCAGCAGTTCCCGGAGTGCCGGTTGGAACACCATATATTTT. Drawing the rest from reference TRBV28 and TRBJ1-3, the complete variable domain is DVKVTQSSRYLVKRTGEKVFLECVQDMDHENMFWYRQDPGLGLRLIYFSYDVKMKEKGDIPEGYSVSREKKERFSLILESASTNQTSMYLCASSSRSAGWNTIYFGEGSWLTVV.

This clone showed up just once. The genes are TRBV6-2 or TRBV6-3 and TRBJ1-4, with D perhaps TRBD1 (5 bases). The CDR3 covers 14 residues. Germline CDR1 and CDR2: MNHEY and SVGEGT. Between the trimmed V and J ends, which lost 5 bases and 7 bases, there was a span of 14 bases. Here the CDR3 DNA reads TGTGCCAGCAGTCACGGGGGGGGAGTTGAAAAACTGTTTTTT. Its protein product is CASSHGGGVEKLFF.

This rearrangement joins TRBV13 to TRBJ2-2; possibly TRBD2 for D (6 bases). Trimming pared 5 bases from V and 2 bases from J, leaving 12 bases between. This CDR3 region has 15 residues. Germline CDR1 PRHDT, CDR2 FYEKMQ (reference sequence). In DNA form, the CDR3 reads TGTGCCAGCAGCGAGGAGGGATTAAACACCGGGGAGCTGTTTTTT. Translation gives CASSEEGLNTGELFF.

V gene TRBV7-6 combines with J gene TRBJ2-1; the match to TRBD2 covers 11 bases. V was clipped by 4 bases and J by 10 bases; unmatched bases: 9. Germline CDR1 and CDR2: SGHVS and FNYEAQ. The CDR3 is made up of 15 amino acids. The CDR3 reads CASSSLAGGPGEQFF. DNA of the CDR3: TGTGCCAGCAGCTCCTTAGCGGGAGGGCCGGGGGAGCAGTTCTTC.

This chain uses TRBV4-3 with TRBJ2-7, with D possibly being TRBD1 (5 bases). This CDR3 has 15 residues. Deletions cut 1 base from V and 3 bases from J, with 13 bases between. CDR1 is LGHNA, CDR2 YSLEER, per germline. This chain's CDR3 is CASSQGVDSIYEQYF. The CDR3 nucleotides read TGCGCCAGCAGCCAAGGGGTAGACAGTATCTACGAGCAGTACTTC.

J is TRBJ1-4 and V is TRBV5-1; no clear D gene. Germline CDR1 is SGHRS and CDR2 is YFSETQ. This CDR3 comprises 16 residues. V was pared by 4 bases and J by 8 bases, with 21 bases between. The CDR3 loop reads CASSQPPGSIGEKLFF. CDR3 nucleotides: TGCGCCAGCAGCCAACCACCGGGATCCATTGGCGAAAAACTGTTTTTT. Based on the CDR3 plus reference TRBV5-1 and TRBJ1-4, the full variable domain is KAGVTQTPRYLIKTRGQQVTLSCSPISGHRSVSWYQQTPGQGLQFLFEYFSETQRNKGNFPGRFSGRQFSNSRSEMNVSTLELGDSALYLCASSQPPGSIGEKLFFGSGTQLSVL.

This rearrangement joins TRBV3-1 (or the pseudogene TRBV3-2) to TRBJ2-4, with D possibly matching TRBD2 (6 bases). The CDR3 length is 23 residues. Deletions cut 1 base from V and 3 bases from J, with 34 bases between. Germline loops: CDR1 LGHDT, CDR2 YNNKEL (reference sequence). DNA for the CDR3: TGTGCCAGCAGCCAAGTAAAGCCGGGGCAGGGCCCTAGTAATTCCGGGGGCAAAAACATTCAGTACTTC. Protein product: CASSQVKPGQGPSNSGGKNIQYF.

This chain links TRBV2 with TRBJ1-4; possible D gene TRBD1, 6 bases. CDR3 length: 14 amino acids. CDR1 and CDR2 from the germline V gene are SNHLY and FYNNEI. V lost 4 bases and J 5 bases, leaving 11 bases between the germline ends. The DNA of the CDR3 is TGTGCCAGCAGTGCAGGGGCCTCAAATGAAAAACTGTTTTTT. Translating gives CASSAGASNEKLFF.

The chain is built from TRBV18 and TRBJ1-1; no reliable D call. Trimming stripped 3 bases from V and 0 bases from J, with 11 bases between. This CDR3 contains 15 residues. The germline CDR1 and CDR2 sequences are KGHSH and LQKENI. In nucleotides, the CDR3 is TGTGCCAGCTCACCTTCGGAGTTAATGAACACTGAAGCTTTCTTT. Its translation is CASSPSELMNTEAFF.

The chain is built from TRBV4-1 and TRBJ1-2, with a tentative D call TRBD1 (6 bases). This CDR3 has 16 residues. Germline CDR1 reads MGHRA; CDR2 reads YSYEKL. V was cut by 0 bases and J by 9 bases, with 20 bases left in between. The CDR3 DNA is TGCGCCAGCAGCCAAGATCGACGGGGGGGCTCCTTGAGCTACACCTTC. This translates into CASSQDRRGGSLSYTF.

This clone was detected only once. The chain recombines TRBV6-5 with TRBJ2-2; D remains ambiguous. CDR1 is MNHEY and CDR2 is SVGAGI in the germline V gene. CDR3 length: 12 residues. Between the trimmed V and J ends, which lost 7 bases and 6 bases, there was a span of 9 bases. CDR3 nucleotide sequence: TGTGCCAGCACCCCAATCCCCGGGGAGCTGTTTTTT. Translated, it gives CASTPIPGELFF.

This chain joins TRBV27 and TRBJ2-7, with 7 bases fitting TRBD1. CDR1 MNHEY and CDR2 SMNVEV come from the germline V gene (reference sequence). The CDR3 is 12 residues long. Trimming took 6 bases from V and 2 from J; bases not matched to a gene: 1. The CDR3 sequence: CASRGGPYEQYF. DNA of the CDR3: TGTGCCAGCAGAGGGGGCCCCTACGAGCAGTACTTC.

The V gene is TRBV27, the J gene TRBJ2-3; D is unclear. V gave up 5 bases and J gave up 6 bases, with 18 bases separating them. CDR1 and CDR2 from the germline V gene are MNHEY and SMNVEV (reference sequence). The CDR3 is 15 residues long. The CDR3 DNA sequence: TGTGCCAGCAGTATGCTAGTGACCGGTGTTGATACGCAGTATTTT. This codes for CASSMLVTGVDTQYF.

The J gene is TRBJ1-2, the V gene TRBV12-3 or TRBV12-4; D may be TRBD1 (5 bases). This CDR3 spans 13 amino acids. Trimming pared 8 bases from V and 7 bases from J, leaving 17 bases between. The CDR3 here is CASHLAGSSGYTF. The CDR3 nucleotides are TGTGCCAGCCATCTGGCAGGGTCGAGTGGCTACACCTTC.

The V and J genes are TRBV19 and TRBJ2-5; D unclear. The CDR3 contains 12 residues. Germline V gene sequence: CDR1 LNHDA, CDR2 SQIVND (reference sequence). The V gene lost 5 bases and the J gene lost 1 base, with 5 bases spanning the gap. The CDR3 spells CASSPGQETQYF. The CDR3 DNA follows: TGTGCCAGTAGTCCGGGCCAAGAGACCCAGTACTTC. Full variable domain (rest looked up from reference TRBV19 and TRBJ2-5): DGGITQSPKYLFRKEGQNVTLSCEQNLNHDAMYWYRQDPGQGLRLIYYSQIVNDFQKGDIAEGYSVSREKKESFPLTVTSAQKNPTAFYLCASSPGQETQYFGPGTRLLVL.

This clone has just one count. The CDR3 region has the DNA TGTGCCAGCAGCTCCGTCGGGGGGCGGTCTGGGGCCAACGTCCTGACTTTC. It specifies CASSSVGGRSGANVLTF. The genes are TRBV7-9 and TRBJ2-6; D might be TRBD2 (7 bases). Germline-derived CDR1 and CDR2 are SEHNR and FQNEAQ (reference sequence). V gave up 4 bases and J gave up 1 base, with 14 bases separating them. This CDR3 comprises 17 residues. The variable domain in full, with the rest retrieved from reference TRBV7-9 and TRBJ2-6, is DTGVSQNPRHKITKRGQNVTFRCDPISEHNRLYWYRQTLGQGPEFLTYFQNEAQLEKSRLLSDRFSAERPKGSFSTLEIQRTEQGDSAMYLCASSSVGGRSGANVLTFGAGSRLTVL.

This clone was observed a single time. V usage is TRBV3-1 (or the pseudogene TRBV3-2) and J usage is TRBJ2-1; D is uncertain. Germline V gene sequence: CDR1 LGHDT, CDR2 YNNKEL (reference sequence). Deletions cut 3 bases from V and 7 bases from J, with 7 bases between. CDR3 length: 12 residues. CDR3 nucleotide sequence: TGTGCCAGCAGCCAGATAGTAAATGAGCAGTTCTTC. Amino acids: CASSQIVNEQFF.

This clone was recorded only once. The rearrangement links TRBV11-2 to TRBJ1-5; D might be TRBD1 (5 bases). Germline V gene lookup returns CDR1 SGHAT and CDR2 FQNNGV. This CDR3 is 16 amino acids long. Trimming removed 5 bases from V and 5 bases from J, with 19 bases in between. The CDR3 coding sequence is TGTGCCAGCAGCCCCAGTTCCAGGGAAGAAGATCAGCCCCAGCATTTT. This encodes CASSPSSREEDQPQHF.

The rearrangement joins TRBV6-4 to TRBJ2-1, with 8 bases lining up with TRBD1. Germline lookup yields CDR1 MRHNA and CDR2 SNTAGT. The CDR3 consists of 13 residues. V was pared by 6 bases and J by 7 bases, with 5 bases of the junction left unmatched. The CDR3, as DNA: TGTGCCAGCAGCCGGACAGGGTTGAATGAGCAGTTCTTC. It specifies CASSRTGLNEQFF.

The chain has TRBV7-9 and TRBJ2-7; D is unresolved. There are 14 residues in the CDR3. Germline V gene lookup returns CDR1 SEHNR and CDR2 FQNEAQ (reference sequence). The V end was cut by 8 bases, the J end by 2 bases, with 16 bases between. The CDR3 nucleotides are TGTGCCAGCGTTGACTGGGTAGGAACCTACGAGCAGTACTTC. This sequence encodes CASVDWVGTYEQYF.

This chain links TRBV12-3 or TRBV12-4 with TRBJ1-2, with no clear D. V was clipped by 7 bases and J by 2 bases, with 11 bases between them. The CDR3 loop spans 13 amino acids. CDR3 nucleotides: TGTGCCAGCACCCAAAATCCCAACTATGGCTACACCTTC. It yields the protein CASTQNPNYGYTF.

The rearrangement joins TRBV5-4 to TRBJ1-6; 9 nucleotides agree with TRBD1. The CDR3 has 13 amino acids. Germline CDR1 reads SGHNT; CDR2 reads YYREEE (reference sequence). V was pared by 5 bases and J by 9 bases, with 3 bases of the junction left unmatched. The CDR3, as DNA: TGTGCCAGCAGGGTGGGACAGGGTTCACCCCTCCACTTT. This encodes CASRVGQGSPLHF.

This rearrangement joins TRBV30 to TRBJ1-2; tentative D call: TRBD1 (6 bases). Trimming pared 4 bases from V and 9 bases from J, leaving 24 bases between. Per germline, CDR1 GTSNPN and CDR2 SVGIG (reference sequence). The CDR3 runs 15 residues. CDR3 coding DNA: TGTGCCTGGACCCCCACCGGTTCGGGACAACAACGCTACACCTTC. It encodes CAWTPTGSGQQRYTF. The variable domain in full, with the rest retrieved from reference TRBV30 and TRBJ1-2, is SQTIHQWPATLVQPVGSPLSLECTVEGTSNPNLYWYRQAAGRGLQLLFYSVGIGQISSEVPQNLSASRPQDRQFILSSKKLLLSDSGFYLCAWTPTGSGQQRYTFGSGTRLTVV.